These T cell receptor beta chains were read from a single sample in a study of CD8+ T cells in alopecia areata. The data were produced by immunoSEQ multiplex PCR, yet TCRdb's version contains in-frame clones alone and is incomplete. The sample lists 150,000 to 200,000 clones, roughly 60% occurring once. This specimen was CD4+ T cells sorted from blood, taken between weeks 49 and 50, from a patient treated with tofacitinib. These receptors were taken from a human donor with alopecia areata. CDR3s include the opening cysteine and the closing phenylalanine or tryptophan. D genes are given only for firm matches. Not every row has a clone size; where given, it reads once, few, many or a size class.

TRBV25-1,NA,TRBJ1-5,NA,13,TGTGCCAGCAGTGATGGTAGCAATCAGCCCCAGCATTTT,CASSDGSNQPQHF
TRBV5-4,TRBD2,TRBJ2-7,NA,15,TGTGCCAGCAGCTTGGGTAGCGGGGGACCTTACGAGCAGTACTTC,CASSLGSGGPYEQYF
TRBV4-3,NA,TRBJ2-6,few,18,TGCGCCAGCAGCCAATTCGGCACTATGGGGTCTGGGGCCAACGTCCTGACTTTC,CASSQFGTMGSGANVLTF
TRBV28,TRBD2,TRBJ2-7,NA,14,TGCGCCAGCATCCGGGGGGGAGTATCCTACGAGCAGTACTTC,CASIRGGVSYEQYF
TRBV6-6,NA,TRBJ2-5,NA,15,TGTGCCAGCAGTCCACGGGACTCCCCTCTTGAGACCCAGTACTTC,CASSPRDSPLETQYF
TRBV10-3,NA,TRBJ2-2,NA,15,TGTGCCATCGCCCCCGGTGGGGCCGGGGGTGGGGAGCTGTTTTTT,CAIAPGGAGGGELFF
TRBV14,NA,TRBJ2-3,once,17,TGTGCCAGCAGCCAAGCCAAACCGGGAATAGGCGCAGATACGCAGTATTTT,CASSQAKPGIGADTQYF
TRBV20-1,TRBD1,TRBJ1-1,NA,10,TGCAGAGAACTGGACAGGGGAGCTTTCTTT,CRELDRGAFF
TRBV29-1,NA,TRBJ1-1,NA,14,TGCAGCGTTGTGGACAGTTTCATGAACACTGAAGCTTTCTTT,CSVVDSFMNTEAFF
TRBV9,TRBD1,TRBJ2-6,NA,14,TGTGCCACCAGGGGGATCGATGGGGCCAACGTCCTGACTTTC,CATRGIDGANVLTF
TRBV6-5,NA,TRBJ2-7,many,14,TGTGCCAGCAGCCTCATCAGGGGTCCCTACGAGCAGTACTTC,CASSLIRGPYEQYF
TRBV29-1,TRBD1,TRBJ1-6,NA,13,TGCAGCGTTCCTGACAGGGGTAATTCACCCCTCCACTTT,CSVPDRGNSPLHF
TRBV27,TRBD2,TRBJ2-1,NA,14,TGTGCCAGCAGTTCGCCGGGACTAGCGAATGAGCAGTTCTTC,CASSSPGLANEQFF
TRBV20-1,NA,TRBJ1-1,NA,10,TGCAGTGTACGGCCGACTGAAGCTTTCTTT,CSVRPTEAFF
TRBV29-1,NA,TRBJ1-1,NA,14,TGCAGCGTTGACGGGGGGCGCGGAAGCACTGAAGCTTTCTTT,CSVDGGRGSTEAFF
TRBV4-3,NA,TRBJ1-6,NA,13,TGCGCCAGCAGCCAAGATTCCAGTTCACCCCTCCACTTT,CASSQDSSSPLHF
TRBV12-5,NA,TRBJ1-4,NA,13,TGTGCTAGTGGTTTGGACCTTAATGAAAAACTGTTTTTT,CASGLDLNEKLFF
TRBV29-1,TRBD2,TRBJ2-3,few,14,TGCAGCGTCGGGGGGGGAGGTGGGACAGATACGCAGTATTTT,CSVGGGGGTDTQYF
TRBV6-1,TRBD2,TRBJ2-2,NA,17,TGTGCCAGCAGTGTCCTAGCGGGGCCGACGAACACCGGGGAGCTGTTTTTT,CASSVLAGPTNTGELFF
TRBV14,TRBD2,TRBJ2-2,NA,14,TGTGCCACCGGACGGGGGGGCCTGGTCGGGGAGCTGTTTTTT,CATGRGGLVGELFF
TRBV5-6,NA,TRBJ1-5,NA,15,TGTGCCAGCAGCCCCAGAAGGGGGATAGATCAGCCCCAGCATTTT,CASSPRRGIDQPQHF
TRBV29-1,NA,TRBJ2-3,NA,14,TGCAGCGTTGGAGGAGCCGGGCAGACAGATACGCAGTATTTT,CSVGGAGQTDTQYF
TRBV4-3,NA,TRBJ2-3,few,17,TGCGCCAGCAGCCAAGAACTACCGGGGCTTCCACATGATACGCAGTATTTT,CASSQELPGLPHDTQYF
TRBV6-5,TRBD2,TRBJ2-3,few,15,TGTGCCAGCAGTTACGGGACTAGCGTGACAGATACGCAGTATTTT,CASSYGTSVTDTQYF
TRBV19,NA,TRBJ1-2,NA,14,TGTGCCAGTAAAGATGACAGTGCTAACTATGGCTACACCTTC,CASKDDSANYGYTF
TRBV6-5,NA,TRBJ2-7,NA,13,TGTGCCAGCGGAATCCTGGGCGGGTACGAGCAGTACTTC,CASGILGGYEQYF
TRBV4-1,NA,TRBJ2-5,few,17,TGCGCCAGCAGCCCTCCGGAGGAGGGCCGAGGGAGGGAGACCCAGTACTTC,CASSPPEEGRGRETQYF
TRBV15,TRBD1,TRBJ1-6,few,16,TGTGCCACTCCGCAGGACAGGGGGCTGTATAATTCACCCCTCCACTTT,CATPQDRGLYNSPLHF
TRBV5-1,NA,TRBJ1-1,NA,13,TGCGCCAGCAGTTTGGGTCGTGCGACAGAAGCTTTCTTT,CASSLGRATEAFF
TRBV2,TRBD1,TRBJ1-5,NA,14,TGTGCCAGCAGCTGGACAGGGGGCAATCAGCCCCAGCATTTT,CASSWTGGNQPQHF
TRBV10-3,TRBD2,TRBJ2-3,NA,15,TGTGCCACCAGGCGGACTAGCGGGGTCACAGATACGCAGTATTTT,CATRRTSGVTDTQYF
TRBV5-1,NA,TRBJ1-1,NA,15,TGCGCCAGCAGCACGTCCGGGACGGTGAACACTGAAGCTTTCTTT,CASSTSGTVNTEAFF
TRBV9,NA,TRBJ1-2,NA,13,TGTGCCAGCAGCAAGAGGGGGGCCTATGGCTACACCTTC,CASSKRGAYGYTF
TRBV11-1,NA,TRBJ2-2,NA,14,TGTGCCAGCAGCTTATTTTCCCTCACCGGGGAGCTGTTTTTT,CASSLFSLTGELFF
TRBV7-2,NA,TRBJ2-1,NA,11,TGTGCCAGCACCAAAGGCGGTGAGCAGTTCTTC,CASTKGGEQFF
TRBV5-1,TRBD1,TRBJ2-5,NA,14,TGCGCCAGCAGCTGGACAGGGTTGGGGGAGACCCAGTACTTC,CASSWTGLGETQYF
TRBV29-1,NA,TRBJ2-1,NA,15,TGCAGCGTTGAATCTCGTTTGAGCTCCTACAATGAGCAGTTCTTC,CSVESRLSSYNEQFF